One sample yielded the 24 T cell receptor beta chains listed below, sequenced in a study of T cell repertoires in cytomegalovirus infection (dated by TCRdb to about 2019). The run used an Illumina HiSeq 1500. Using fastp trimming at Q25 and MiXCR clonotype assembly, TCRdb reanalyzed the public sequencing data and kept in-frame beta chains. For every CDR3 protein sequence, its rows merge into one entry that carries the most common genes and DNA. This sample has hundreds of thousands of distinct CDR3 sequences in its table, and 24% of those were observed once. The ten largest clones take up 7% to 9% of the sample. The sequenced sample consisted of CD8+ T cells from PBMCs. The origin of the receptors is a human donor in good health (CMV status not recorded). Some clones in this sample may be carry-over from other donors' samples.

Comment on this clonotype: A much larger clone lies one base from this, so it may be a read error. V and J are TRBV7-6 and TRBJ2-2, with 8 nucleotides matching TRBD1. Looked up from germline, CDR1 is SGHVS and CDR2 is FNYEAQ. This CDR3 has 16 amino acids. Trimming cost V 5 bases and J 4 bases; bases outside gene matches: 9. CDR3 sequence: CASSRRTGMGTGELFF. The CDR3 DNA reads TGTGCCAGCAGCCGAAGGACAGGGATGGGCACCGGGGAGCTGTTTTTT. Drawing the rest from reference TRBV7-6 and TRBJ2-2, the complete variable domain is GAGVSQSPRYKVTKRGQDVALRCDPISGHVSLYWYRQALGQGPEFLTYFNYEAQQDKSGLPNDRFSAERPEGSISTLTIQRTEQRDSAMYRCASSRRTGMGTGELFFGEGSRLTVL.

This clonotype has at least ten counts. The chain couples TRBV12-3 or TRBV12-4 to TRBJ2-1, with TRBD2 matching 7 bases. The CDR3 extends over 15 amino acids. V lost 10 bases to trimming and J lost 4 bases; unmatched junction nucleotides: 13. The CDR3 region is CATRAGGGIYNEQFF. Here the CDR3 DNA reads TGTGCCACCCGTGCCGGGGGAGGGATTTACAATGAGCAGTTCTTC.

On this clonotype itself: A much larger clone sits a single nucleotide away, making a read error possible. J is TRBJ2-1 and V is TRBV10-3; 7 bases are shared with TRBD1. Germline V lookup: CDR1 ENHRY, CDR2 SYGVKD. The CDR3 sequence is 17 residues long. The V and J ends lost 4 bases and 2 bases, in that order; junction bases with no gene match: 11. CDR3 loop: CAISGRSRGLTYNEQFF. As DNA, the CDR3 is TGTGCCATCAGTGGAAGGAGTAGGGGGCTCACCTACAATGAGCAGTTCTTC.

This clonotype was detected only a few times. This rearrangement joins TRBV5-5 to TRBJ2-7; 9 bases are shared with TRBD1. J lost 3 bases, V lost 8 bases, and 6 bases had no gene match. The CDR3 runs to 13 residues. The germline V gene has CDR1 SGHKS and CDR2 YYEKEE (reference sequence). CDR3 amino acids: CASLQGAGYEQYV. The CDR3 DNA sequence: TGTGCCAGTTTACAGGGGGCAGGCTACGAGCAGTACGTC.

This clonotype turned up a few times. V usage is TRBV20-1 and J usage is TRBJ2-2; D unresolved. This CDR3 has 16 amino acids. V was pared by 2 bases and J by 3 bases, with 16 bases between. Germline values: CDR1 DFQATT, CDR2 SNEGSKA (reference sequence). The CDR3: CSARPGSSRDTGELFF. CDR3 DNA: TGCAGTGCTAGACCGGGCTCCTCTAGGGACACCGGGGAGCTGTTTTTT.

This clonotype was observed many times. The J gene is TRBJ2-5, the V gene TRBV6-5; TRBD1 agrees at 10 bases. The trim removed 5 bases at V and 2 bases at J, leaving 5 bases unmatched. CDR1 is MNHEY and CDR2 is SVGAGI in the germline V gene. The CDR3 has 15 residues. The CDR3, as DNA: TGTGCCAGCAGTCTGGGACAGGGGTGGCAAGAGACCCAGTACTTC. Translating gives CASSLGQGWQETQYF.

The chain combines TRBV20-1 with TRBJ2-7; no firm D call. This CDR3 is 14 amino acids long. CDR1 DFQATT and CDR2 SNEGSKA come from the germline V gene (reference sequence). With 1 base removed from V and 4 bases from J, the gap between germline ends came to 14 bases. CDR3 DNA: TGCAGTGCTAGAGGACCGCCCCCCGCTTACGAGCAGTACGTC. This sequence encodes CSARGPPPAYEQYV.

This clonotype was recorded a few times. The J gene is TRBJ1-3, the V gene TRBV6-6; D might be TRBD1 (6 bases). In germline, CDR1 is MNHNY, CDR2 SVGAGI (reference sequence). CDR3 length equals 17 residues. Trimming shortened V by 6 bases and J by 2 bases, and 20 bases separated the two germline ends. The CDR3 protein is CASSHDYYRVTGNTIYF. The CDR3 DNA sequence: TGTGCCAGCAGCCATGACTATTACAGGGTCACTGGAAACACCATATATTTT.

The rearrangement joins TRBV28 to TRBJ1-2; 9 bases agree with TRBD1. The CDR3 runs 15 residues. Germline CDR1 reads MDHEN; CDR2 reads SYDVKM. Trimming removed 6 bases from V and 7 bases from J; junction bases left unmatched: 12. In DNA, the CDR3 is TGTGCCAGCAGACCTACCGGGACAGGGAAGGGTGGCTACACCTTC. It translates to CASRPTGTGKGGYTF.

The chain carries TRBV6-2 or TRBV6-3 and TRBJ2-7; the D gene is possibly TRBD2 (6 bases). Germline CDR1 is MNHEY and CDR2 is SVGEGT. The V end was cut by 6 bases, the J end by 0 bases, with 12 bases between. The CDR3 is made up of 14 amino acids. The CDR3 protein is CASRGGRSSYEQYV. The CDR3 nucleotides read TGTGCCAGCAGGGGAGGACGGAGCTCCTACGAGCAGTACGTC.

This clonotype was recorded a few times. The J gene is TRBJ1-5, the V gene TRBV6-2 or TRBV6-3, with TRBD1 matching 7 bases. Germline CDR1 is MNHEY and CDR2 is SVGEGT. The CDR3 has 16 residues. The V segment lost 5 bases and the J segment 5 bases; nucleotides outside the gene matches: 12. CDR3 bases: TGTGCCAGCAGTGACAGGGTTCGAGTCGTTGATCAGCCCCAGCATTTT. Encoded protein: CASSDRVRVVDQPQHF.

CDR3: CSARDRDRVDNEQFF. The CDR3 nucleotides read TGCAGTGCTAGAGACCGGGACAGGGTTGACAATGAGCAGTTCTTC. This chain links TRBV20-1 with TRBJ2-1; 9 bases are a match to TRBD1. Germline lookup yields CDR1 DFQATT and CDR2 SNEGSKA (reference sequence). This CDR3 contains 15 residues. J lost 5 bases, V lost 0 bases, and 5 bases had no gene match.

Points on this clonotype: An end of the junction differs from the germline gene, which may be a read error. The chain carries TRBV6-6 and TRBJ2-3; D uncertain. This CDR3 region has 17 residues. The germline CDR1 and CDR2 sequences are MNHNY and SVGAGI (reference sequence). CDR3 coding DNA: TGTGCCAGCAGTTACTCGCAGAGCAGTTCCCACACAGATACGCAATATTTT. It encodes CASSYSQSSSHTDTQYF.

This clonotype was found many times. The chain couples TRBV7-9 to TRBJ2-1; 8 bases are shared with TRBD1. Germline V gives CDR1 SEHNR, CDR2 FQNEAQ (reference sequence). Germline trimming cut 2 bases from V and 7 bases from J; bases unmatched to any gene: 4. The CDR3 covers 14 residues. Written as DNA, the CDR3 is TGTGCCAGCAGCTTAACAGGGGGATTGAATGAGCAGTTCTTC. Protein sequence: CASSLTGGLNEQFF.

At least ten counts were recorded for this clonotype. The rearrangement links TRBV7-8 to TRBJ2-1; maybe TRBD2 (7 bases). V was shortened by 5 bases and J by 5 bases, with 16 bases between the two germline ends. The CDR3 length is 15 residues. In germline, CDR1 is SGHVS, CDR2 FQNEAQ. CDR3 sequence reads: CASSPLGGGHNEQFF. CDR3 coding DNA: TGTGCCAGCAGCCCCTTGGGGGGGGGCCACAATGAGCAGTTCTTC.

At least ten counts were recorded for this clonotype. This chain links TRBV7-2 with TRBJ1-5, with 7 bases aligning to TRBD1. This CDR3 has 14 amino acids. Germline lookup yields CDR1 SGHTA and CDR2 FQGNSA. Germline trimming cut 3 bases from V and 5 bases from J; bases unmatched to any gene: 4. Here the CDR3 reads CASSFYGQDQPQHF. CDR3 nucleotides: TGTGCCAGCAGCTTCTATGGACAGGATCAGCCCCAGCATTTT.

The chain couples TRBV19 to TRBJ1-5; TRBD1 might be the D (6 bases). The CDR3 is 19 amino acids. Germline CDR1 and CDR2: LNHDA and SQIVND (reference sequence). Trimming pared 0 bases from V and 0 bases from J, leaving 18 bases between. CDR3: CASSIDGRDTGYSNQPQHF. The CDR3 nucleotides read TGTGCCAGTAGTATAGATGGGCGGGACACCGGCTATAGCAATCAGCCCCAGCATTTT.

As DNA, the CDR3 is TGTGCCAGCAGCCCGGGACGTTCCGAGCAGTACGTC. Protein product: CASSPGRSEQYV. The chain recombines TRBV13 with TRBJ2-7; D assignment may be TRBD1 or TRBD2 (5 bases each). This CDR3 is 12 amino acids long. The germline gives CDR1 PRHDT, CDR2 FYEKMQ (reference sequence). With 5 bases removed from V and 6 bases from J, the gap between germline ends came to 11 bases.

This clonotype has ten or more counts. The chain combines TRBV7-6 with TRBJ2-2; 12 bases line up with TRBD2. CDR1 SGHVS and CDR2 FNYEAQ come from the germline V gene. This CDR3 has 15 amino acids. With V trimmed by 5 bases and J by 7 bases, 5 bases remained unmatched. In nucleotides, the CDR3 is TGTGCCAGCAGCCGGACTAGCGGGGAAAACGGGGAGCTGTTTTTT. Its translation: CASSRTSGENGELFF.

The rearrangement links TRBV6-6 to TRBJ1-5; unclear D gene. Germline values: CDR1 MNHNY, CDR2 SVGAGI (reference sequence). The CDR3 has 14 residues. Trimming cost V 6 bases and J 6 bases, with 15 bases left between them. The CDR3 nucleotides read TGTGCCAGCAGCCCCGGGCGGGGAGGTCAGCCCCAGCATTTT. It specifies CASSPGRGGQPQHF.

This clonotype occurred many times. This rearrangement joins TRBV7-2 to TRBJ2-1; the D is unclear. The V gene lost 4 bases and the J gene lost 9 bases, with 13 bases spanning the gap. Germline values: CDR1 SGHTA, CDR2 FQGNSA. The CDR3 is 13 residues long. DNA for the CDR3: TGTGCCAGCAGCTCCCTTGTAGGCGGTGAGCAGTTCTTC. It translates to CASSSLVGGEQFF.

This clonotype was seen more than once but under ten times. The CDR3: CASSLATTAGGPNEQFF. The DNA of the CDR3 is TGTGCCAGCAGCTTAGCGACTACGGCGGGGGGGCCTAATGAGCAGTTCTTC. The chain uses TRBV7-9 and TRBJ2-1; 9 bases map to TRBD2. Trimming removed 0 bases from V and 7 bases from J; junction bases left unmatched: 10. The CDR3 runs 17 residues. Germline V lookup: CDR1 SEHNR, CDR2 FQNEAQ (reference sequence).

This clonotype came up many times. This chain uses TRBV7-8 with TRBJ2-1; perhaps TRBD2 as D (6 bases). The germline V gene has CDR1 SGHVS and CDR2 FQNEAQ. This CDR3 is 14 amino acids long. V dropped 1 base and J dropped 7 bases, with 11 bases sitting between them. The CDR3 region is CASSLGGTGNEQFF. The CDR3 nucleotides read TGTGCCAGCAGCTTAGGGGGGACTGGAAATGAGCAGTTCTTC.

This clonotype has just a few counts. The chain employs TRBV6-1 and TRBJ2-7, with a weak D call TRBD1 (5 bases). This CDR3 has 13 residues. Trimming left V 6 bases short and J 4 bases short, with 13 bases between. Germline V gene sequence: CDR1 MNHNS, CDR2 SASEGT. The CDR3, as DNA: TGTGCCAGCAGCCCCAGGGCTTTGTACGAGCAGTACTTC. Translation: CASSPRALYEQYF.